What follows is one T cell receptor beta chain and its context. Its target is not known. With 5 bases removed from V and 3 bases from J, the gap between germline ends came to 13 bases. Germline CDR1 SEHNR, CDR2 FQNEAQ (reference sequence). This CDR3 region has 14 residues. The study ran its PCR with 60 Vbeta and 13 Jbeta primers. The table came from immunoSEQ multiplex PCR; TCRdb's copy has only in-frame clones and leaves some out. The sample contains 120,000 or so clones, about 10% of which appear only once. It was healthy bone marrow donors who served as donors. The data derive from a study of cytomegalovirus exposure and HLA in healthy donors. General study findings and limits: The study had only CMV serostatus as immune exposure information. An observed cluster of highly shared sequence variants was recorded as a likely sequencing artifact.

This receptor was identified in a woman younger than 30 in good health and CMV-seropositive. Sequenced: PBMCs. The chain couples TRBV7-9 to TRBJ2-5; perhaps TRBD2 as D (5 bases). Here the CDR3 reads CASSPLGSEETQYF. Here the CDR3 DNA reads TGTGCCAGCAGCCCACTTGGGAGCGAAGAGACCCAGTACTTC.